This T cell receptor beta chain comes out of a study of tumor and adjacent non-tumor tissue in lung cancer. General study results and limits: Tumor tissue had significantly higher TCR diversity than normal lung. In normal lung, the top 100 clones were significantly more dominant than in tumor.

RNA was extracted from bulk tissue without any cell sorting. Three rounds of nested PCR, following a modified ARM-PCR protocol, produced the TCRbeta library. TCRdb fed the multiplex PCR reads into MiXCR, producing one record per CDR3 protein. Of about 85,000 distinct CDR3 sequences in the sample, 61% were seen once. V was trimmed by 4 bases and J by 11 bases, leaving 21 bases between them. The CDR3 contains 14 residues. Germline V CDR1 and CDR2: SGHKS, YYEKEE (reference sequence). For this clonotype: Its target is not known. A clone one base away is much larger, so this may be a read error.

Sequences were obtained from lung tumor tissue. J is TRBJ1-1 and V is TRBV5-5; possibly TRBD1 for D (5 bases). This clonotype was obtained from a man between 70 and 80 years old with non-small cell lung cancer. This chain's CDR3 is CASSHKTSGREAFF. The CDR3 DNA follows: TGTGCCAGCAGCCATAAAACATCGGGCAGGGAGGCTTTCTTT.